The 2 T cell receptor beta chains presented below share a single source sample, sequenced in a study of blood T cell repertoires in COVID-19. The data were produced by immunoSEQ multiplex PCR, yet TCRdb's version contains in-frame clones alone and is incomplete. The sample lists about 210,000 clones; roughly 86% were seen once. What was sequenced was PBMCs or T cells enriched from blood (not recorded which). The receptors here all came from a man aged 18 to 30 with acute COVID-19.

The chain uses TRBV9 and TRBJ1-2, with D unresolved. Germline V gene lookup returns CDR1 SGDLS and CDR2 YYNGEE. V lost 3 bases and J 9 bases, leaving 12 bases between the germline ends. CDR3 length: 12 amino acids. Here the CDR3 reads CASSDTSASYTF. CDR3 nucleotides: TGTGCCAGCAGCGACACCTCTGCAAGCTACACCTTC.

Concerning this clone itself: This sample also contains other DNA sequences that code for the same CDR3. The V call is TRBV5-1, the J call TRBJ1-1; D ambiguous. Germline loops: CDR1 SGHRS, CDR2 YFSETQ. The CDR3 is 13 residues long. Trimming cost V 0 bases and J 1 base, with 4 bases left between them. The CDR3 DNA is TGCGCCAGCAGCTTGGAACAGAACACTGAAGCTTTCTTT. Protein sequence: CASSLEQNTEAFF.